These T cell receptor beta chains were read from a single sample in a study of cytotoxic CD8 clonotypes in ibrutinib-treated CLL. TCRdb keeps only in-frame clones here, not all; method: immunoSEQ multiplex PCR. This table has tens of thousands of clones, 86% appearing once. Sequenced material: PBMCs, taken before ibrutinib treatment. Every receptor here comes from a human donor with chronic lymphocytic leukemia. The CDR3 runs from the conserved cysteine through the conserved F or W. D genes are given only for firm matches.

CDR3 protein	J gene	V gene	D gene
CASKLFSTEAFF	TRBJ1-1	TRBV7-9	-
CASSTWTSGTGGELFF	TRBJ2-2	TRBV28	TRBD2
CASSFWTGATNYGYTF	TRBJ1-2	TRBV11-3	TRBD1
CASSINRVGTSGPTGELFF	TRBJ2-2	TRBV19	TRBD2
CASSTLSGRSPYEQYF	TRBJ2-7	TRBV7-6	-
CASSLGLAEPAGYF	TRBJ2-7	TRBV5-5	TRBD2
CASSWDRTYEQYF	TRBJ2-7	TRBV6-1	TRBD1
CASSRTENTEAFF	TRBJ1-1	TRBV5-1	-
CASSYSRTGVGQPQHF	TRBJ1-5	TRBV6-5	TRBD1
CASRLDRGSVETQYF	TRBJ2-5	TRBV6-6	TRBD1
CSVEDGGGNEQFF	TRBJ2-1	TRBV29-1	TRBD2
CASSIGGDRGSGANVLTF	TRBJ2-6	TRBV19	TRBD1
CASSVGLPGAEAFF	TRBJ1-1	TRBV9	-
CASSLVGDISGNTIYF	TRBJ1-3	TRBV5-5	-
CASTPDRIRGHYEQYF	TRBJ2-7	TRBV6-6	-
CASSRDRVSGELFF	TRBJ2-2	TRBV5-1	TRBD1
CAWSPTGDYGYTF	TRBJ1-2	TRBV30	TRBD1
CASSASQSFYGNTIYF	TRBJ1-3	TRBV9	-
CASSTSPAYEQYF	TRBJ2-7	TRBV6-1	-
CASSKARTTSGTEINEQFF	TRBJ2-1	TRBV21-1	-
CASSQDRMEQYF	TRBJ2-7	TRBV4-1	-
CSVEVQYLSEQYF	TRBJ2-7	TRBV29-1	-
CASSEWGNGELFF	TRBJ2-2	TRBV2	-
CSARGTGGEKLFF	TRBJ1-4	TRBV29-1	TRBD1
CASSQTASNQPQHF	TRBJ1-5	TRBV7-2	-
CASSEMGGLQETQYF	TRBJ2-5	TRBV9	-
CASSLVGSNTEAFF	TRBJ1-1	TRBV7-9	-
CASTLSRTSGIGYEQYF	TRBJ2-7	TRBV11-2	TRBD2
CASSAGTGSQPQHF	TRBJ1-5	TRBV9	TRBD1
CSESGSGNTIYF	TRBJ1-3	TRBV29-1	-
CASNPTRTTQAFF	TRBJ1-1	TRBV6-6	-
CASSLGRGRSRSDTQYF	TRBJ2-3	TRBV7-2	-
CASSIDRGGVGNQPQHF	TRBJ1-5	TRBV19	-
CASSLARAGRETQYF	TRBJ2-5	TRBV7-7	-
CASIHSPTSTNEKLFF	TRBJ1-4	TRBV28	-
CASSPYKGPTHEQYF	TRBJ2-7	TRBV18	-
CASSLGANNEQFF	TRBJ2-1	TRBV11-3	-
CASKVLAGNNEQFF	TRBJ2-1	TRBV6-5	TRBD2
CASSFRTYNEQFF	TRBJ2-1	TRBV27	-
CASSQEGGRSLPPTDTQYF	TRBJ2-3	TRBV4-2	TRBD2
CASSSREKTYSNQPQHF	TRBJ1-5	TRBV7-8	-
CASSLVWDGAYNEQFF	TRBJ2-1	TRBV6-5	-
CASTDSGYGYTF	TRBJ1-2	TRBV19	-
CASTLVLGAKETQYF	TRBJ2-5	TRBV28	-
CASSLTLGIGNQPQHF	TRBJ1-5	TRBV27	-
CASSLSRDRGRRGTDTQYF	TRBJ2-3	TRBV7-9	TRBD1
CASRTPTLSLYEQYF	TRBJ2-7	TRBV10-1	-
CASTRDRGYNEQFF	TRBJ2-1	TRBV27	TRBD1
CASSRTGGTYEQYF	TRBJ2-7	TRBV6-1	TRBD1
CASSYYGSNQPQHF	TRBJ1-5	TRBV6-5	-
CASSLGTGTMNTEAFF	TRBJ1-1	TRBV18	TRBD1
CASSLSTGQMNTEAFF	TRBJ1-1	TRBV27	-
CASSLVAMSSTDTQYF	TRBJ2-3	TRBV11-2	-
CASSARTAYEQYF	TRBJ2-7	TRBV6-1	-